A single sample is the source of the 9 T cell receptor beta chains below, sequenced in a study of radiation and T cells in renal cell carcinoma. The time point: blood 4 weeks post-SBRT, at nephrectomy. The treatment here: 15 Gy SBRT to primary tumor, nephrectomy 4 weeks later. The assay was immunoSEQ multiplex PCR, and TCRdb's table has in-frame clones only and misses some. The sample has around 180,000 clones, 88% seen once. This specimen was blood, taken from a patient whose treatment included radiotherapy and nephrectomy. The receptors were sampled from a woman aged 45 to 65 with renal cell carcinoma.

The rearrangement links TRBV6-1 to TRBJ2-5; tentatively, D is TRBD2 (6 bases). V was trimmed by 1 base and J by 4 bases, leaving 10 bases between them. Looked up from germline, CDR1 is MNHNS and CDR2 is SASEGT. This CDR3 contains 14 residues. CDR3 nucleotides: TGTGCCAGCAGTGAAGGTCTAGCGATAGAGACCCAGTACTTC. Residues: CASSEGLAIETQYF.

Only one count was recorded for this clone. CDR3 bases: TGTGCCAGCAGCTTGAGGGGGCTGGTAGAGACCCAGTACTTC. This gives the protein CASSLRGLVETQYF. The chain has TRBV5-6 and TRBJ2-5; 7 nucleotides align to TRBD1. CDR3 length: 14 residues. V shed 1 base and J 4 bases; nucleotides not matched to a gene: 4. Germline assignment: CDR1 SGHDT and CDR2 YYEEEE.

The CDR3 nucleotides are TGTGCCAGCAGCTCCGGGACCCACTTCAATCAGCCCCAGCATTTT. This sequence encodes CASSSGTHFNQPQHF. The V call is TRBV5-6, the J call TRBJ1-5; TRBD1 might be the D (5 bases). The CDR3 is 15 residues long. Germline V CDR1 and CDR2: SGHDT, YYEEEE. The germline V and J ends were trimmed by 3 bases and 3 bases, with 13 bases remaining between them.

J is TRBJ2-2 and V is TRBV4-3; 8 nucleotides match TRBD1. The germline V gene encodes CDR1 LGHNA and CDR2 YSLEER. V shed 0 bases, J shed 6 bases, and the junction held 6 bases outside the gene matches. This CDR3 spans 16 amino acids. DNA of the CDR3: TGCGCCAGCAGCCAAGACGGGACAGGTATCGCCGGGGAGCTGTTTTTT. Amino acids: CASSQDGTGIAGELFF.

This clone is termed medium-sized (0.01 to 0.1%). The chain carries TRBV10-1 and TRBJ1-6; D ambiguous. V shed 8 bases and J shed 9 bases, with 8 bases lying between them. CDR3 length: 11 amino acids. Germline assignment: CDR1 WNHNN and CDR2 SYGVQD (reference sequence). CDR3 in amino acids: CASDPGSPLHF. CDR3 nucleotides: TGCGCCAGCGACCCGGGTTCACCCCTCCACTTT.

V gene TRBV18 combines with J gene TRBJ2-2; the D gene is possibly TRBD2 (6 bases). CDR3 size: 15 residues. Per the germline V gene, CDR1 is KGHSH and CDR2 is LQKENI. Deletions cut 1 base from V and 10 bases from J, with 16 bases between. The CDR3 sequence: CASSPLRGGPEELFF. As DNA, the CDR3 is TGTGCCAGCTCACCACTGCGGGGAGGCCCTGAGGAGCTGTTTTTT. Full variable domain (outside the CDR3, taken from reference TRBV18 and TRBJ2-2): NAGVMQNPRHLVRRRGQEARLRCSPMKGHSHVYWYRQLPEEGLKFMVYLQKENIIDESGMPKERFSAEFPKEGPSILRIQQVVRGDSAAYFCASSPLRGGPEELFFGEGSRLTVL.

This clone was recorded a few times. The chain carries TRBV9 and TRBJ1-2; the match to TRBD1 covers 9 bases. V lost 4 bases to trimming and J lost 3 bases; unmatched junction nucleotides: 7. The CDR3 is 15 amino acids. Germline V gene lookup returns CDR1 SGDLS and CDR2 YYNGEE. CDR3: CASSNRDRVDYGYTF. Written as DNA, the CDR3 is TGTGCCAGCAGCAACCGGGACAGGGTTGACTATGGCTACACCTTC.

This clone was recorded only once. This chain connects TRBV9 to TRBJ2-1; 10 positions match TRBD2. With V trimmed by 0 bases and J by 6 bases, 6 bases remained unmatched. Germline-derived CDR1 and CDR2 are SGDLS and YYNGEE. This CDR3 is 16 amino acids long. CDR3 bases: TGTGCCAGCAGCGTAGCTGAACTAGCGGGGAGCAATGAGCAGTTCTTC. It codes for CASSVAELAGSNEQFF.

V and J are TRBV2 and TRBJ2-2; TRBD1 aligns across 10 bases. The CDR3 spans 15 residues. The germline gives CDR1 SNHLY, CDR2 FYNNEI. The V and J ends lost 6 bases and 4 bases, in that order; junction bases with no gene match: 5. DNA of the CDR3: TGTGCCAGCAGGGGACAGGGGATCTTCACCGGGGAGCTGTTTTTT. It translates to CASRGQGIFTGELFF. Based on the CDR3 plus reference TRBV2 and TRBJ2-2, the full variable domain is EPEVTQTPSHQVTQMGQEVILRCVPISNHLYFYWYRQILGQKVEFLVSFYNNEISEKSEIFDDQFSVERPDGSNFTLKIRSTKLEDSAMYFCASRGQGIFTGELFFGEGSRLTVL.